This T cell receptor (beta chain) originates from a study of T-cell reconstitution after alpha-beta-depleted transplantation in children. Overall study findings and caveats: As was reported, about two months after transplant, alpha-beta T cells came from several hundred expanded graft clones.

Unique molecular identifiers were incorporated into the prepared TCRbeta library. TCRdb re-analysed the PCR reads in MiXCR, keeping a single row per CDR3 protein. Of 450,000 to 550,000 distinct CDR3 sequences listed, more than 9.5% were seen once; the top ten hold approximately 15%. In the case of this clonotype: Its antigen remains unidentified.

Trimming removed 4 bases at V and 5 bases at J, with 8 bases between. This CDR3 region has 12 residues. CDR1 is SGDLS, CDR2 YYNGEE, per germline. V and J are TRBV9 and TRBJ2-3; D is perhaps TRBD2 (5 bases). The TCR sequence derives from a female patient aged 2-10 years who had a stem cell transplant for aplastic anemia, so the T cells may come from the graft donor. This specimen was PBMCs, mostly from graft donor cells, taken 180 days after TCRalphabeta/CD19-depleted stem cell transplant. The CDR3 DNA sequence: TGTGCCAGCAGCCTCGGGGTAGATACGCAGTATTTT. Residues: CASSLGVDTQYF.